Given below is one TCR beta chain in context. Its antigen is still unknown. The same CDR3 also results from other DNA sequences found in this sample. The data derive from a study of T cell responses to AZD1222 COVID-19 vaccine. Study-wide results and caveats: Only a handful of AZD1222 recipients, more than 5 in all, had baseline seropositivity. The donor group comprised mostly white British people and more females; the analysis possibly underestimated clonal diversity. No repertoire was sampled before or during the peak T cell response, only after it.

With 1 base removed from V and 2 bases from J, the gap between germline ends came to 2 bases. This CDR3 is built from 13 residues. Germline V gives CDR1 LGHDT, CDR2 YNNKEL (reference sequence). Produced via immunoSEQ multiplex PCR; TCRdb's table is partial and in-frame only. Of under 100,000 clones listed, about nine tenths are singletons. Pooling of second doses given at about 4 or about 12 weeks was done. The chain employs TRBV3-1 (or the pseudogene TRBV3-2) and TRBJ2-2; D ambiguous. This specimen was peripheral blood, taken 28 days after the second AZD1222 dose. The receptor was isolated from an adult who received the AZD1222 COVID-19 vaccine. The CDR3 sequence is CASSQVNTGELFF. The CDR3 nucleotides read TGTGCCAGCAGCCAAGTCAACACCGGGGAGCTGTTTTTT.